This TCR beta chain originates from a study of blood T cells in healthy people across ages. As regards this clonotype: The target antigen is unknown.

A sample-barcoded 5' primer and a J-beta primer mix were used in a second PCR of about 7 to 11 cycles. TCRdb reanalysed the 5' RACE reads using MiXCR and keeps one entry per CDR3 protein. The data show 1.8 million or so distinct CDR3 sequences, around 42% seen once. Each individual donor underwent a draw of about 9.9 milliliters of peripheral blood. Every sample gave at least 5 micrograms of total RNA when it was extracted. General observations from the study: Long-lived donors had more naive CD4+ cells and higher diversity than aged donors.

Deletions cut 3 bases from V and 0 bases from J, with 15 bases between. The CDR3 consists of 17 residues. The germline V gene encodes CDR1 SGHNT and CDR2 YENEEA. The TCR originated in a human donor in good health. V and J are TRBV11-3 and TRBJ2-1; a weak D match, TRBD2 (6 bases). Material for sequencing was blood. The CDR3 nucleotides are TGTGCCAGCAGCTTGGGGGGTGACCGGTCCTCCTACAATGAGCAGTTCTTC. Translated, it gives CASSLGGDRSSYNEQFF.